Listed here is a single TCR beta chain. Its antigen remains unidentified. The record has no base qualities; no much larger clone is one base away. The junction shows trimming of 0 bases on V and 4 bases on J, plus 0 bases between the germline ends. The CDR3 runs 10 residues from the cysteine to the phenylalanine. The retained sequence is limited to the CDR3, 30 bases, with the frame set at the first base. The germline V gene (reference sequence) gives CDR1 as DFQATT and CDR2 as SNEGSKA. What the time point label conveys for this sample: blood 4 weeks post-SBRT, at nephrectomy. The sample's treatment or condition label, decoded: 15 Gy SBRT to primary tumor, nephrectomy 4 weeks later. The samples were obtained from a clinical trial, where primary renal cell carcinomas were treated with 15 Gy stereotactic body radiation therapy and then removed by nephrectomy 4 weeks afterward. Serial peripheral blood from radiation-treated patients was sampled at baseline, 2 weeks and 4 weeks after SBRT to track tumor-enriched clonotypes. All patients had renal cell carcinoma with clear cell pathology. Genomic DNA for TCR sequencing was prepared using the QIAamp DNA Blood Mini Kit (Qiagen). The analyses included just those samples that passed every quality control check.

The sample comes from a study of radiation and T cells in renal cell carcinoma (TCRdb year 2020). Broadly, across the study: TCR beta sequencing covered 50 to 55 samples in total, comprising about 26 tumors and approximately 27 peripheral blood samples. The final blood draw took place at 4 weeks after radiation, the same time as nephrectomy. Across all 53 samples, 4 million or so unique CDR3 nucleotide sequences encoding 2,658,974 unique CDR3 amino acid sequences were identified. Study-level results and caveats: Effects of radiation dose or scheduling on the TCR repertoire could not be addressed with the single-armed trial design. An increase in top tumor clonotypes in blood was observed from baseline to 2 weeks post-radiation, followed by contraction by 4 weeks, which was taken to suggest transient expansion of tumor-resident clones. Because no pretreatment tumor biopsies were available, whether clonotypes were present in the tumor at baseline could not be determined. Dynamics of the blood repertoire were not tracked past 4 weeks after treatment.

TCR beta libraries were generated from genomic DNA with the immunoSEQ kit, following the manufacturer's recommendations. For library preparation, a first multiplex PCR was performed with proprietary primers, followed by a second PCR in which unique barcodes were added, and bead cleanups were performed after each round. A kit-provided positive control reaction and a negative control reaction were included in every sample batch. The final libraries were assessed on an Agilent 4200 TapeStation D1000 ScreenTape, pooled by volume, and quantified by qPCR. Sequencing was performed on an Illumina NextSeq500 with a MidOutput 150-cycle cartridge, and 156 Read1 and 15 Index1 cycles were run with kit custom primers. The pooled library was loaded at 1.0 pM, and approximately 19% PhiX control was spiked in. Processing in the source paper ran as follows. Vendor-processed data were analyzed in R, and a clonotype was defined as all T cells sharing the same CDR3 nucleotide sequence. For clone abundance analyses, frequencies were normalized to the 10,000 most abundant clones in each sample. Public T cell clones, which averaged fewer than five per sample, were removed prior to analysis. Tumor-enriched and baseline blood-enriched clonotypes were defined by at least a 32-fold difference in abundance between compartments. A beta-binomial differential abundance model was used to identify clonotypes that were expanded or contracted between blood time points. Tumor-blood repertoire similarity was measured with the Baroni-Urbani and Buser coefficient, and group comparisons used two-tailed Wilcoxon tests in R. TCRdb carries this immuneACCESS record with in-frame sequences only. Its versions omit some clonotypes, under half of them owing to an unresolved V gene in the studies checked, with the rest unexplained. The DNA was the basis for D and trimming; V, J and clone size are from that table. Counted in this sample were 30,000 to 40,000 clones; about 84% of them appeared once. Of the sample, approximately 30% is held by the ten largest clones.

Recombination joined TRBV20-1 with TRBJ1-1; the D segment cannot be called with confidence. Sample: blood, taken from a patient whose treatment included radiotherapy and nephrectomy. The sequence came from a man in his sixties with renal cell carcinoma. The CDR3 here reads CSARDTEAFF. The DNA is TGCAGTGCTAGAGACACTGAAGCTTTCTTT.